This TCR beta chain is from a study of patients and donors after allogeneic stem cell transplantation. This clonotype has only a few counts. TCRdb redid the calling of the RT-PCR reads with MiXCR, one entry per CDR3 protein. In the table there are around 200,000 distinct CDR3 sequences, about 38% of which are singletons. Trimming cost V 4 bases and J 4 bases, with 19 bases left between them. The CDR3 has 16 amino acids. In germline, CDR1 is SGDLS, CDR2 YYNGEE. This clonotype originated in a human donor who was either an allogeneic HSCT recipient or a stem cell or donor lymphocyte infusion donor (not recorded which). It is not recorded whose cells these are; they may come from a transplant donor. The sequencing sample was made of blood, either unsorted or a sorted T cell fraction (not recorded which). The chain uses TRBV9 and TRBJ2-3, with a possible D match to TRBD1 (5 bases). The CDR3 bases are TGTGCCAGCAGCCCTAGGGGCAGGGTAGCCGCAGATACGCAGTATTTT. Amino acid sequence: CASSPRGRVAADTQYF.